Each of the 27 T cell receptor beta chains below was sequenced from the same sample in a study of shared clonotypes between healthy human individuals. The assay was immunoSEQ multiplex PCR, and TCRdb's table has in-frame clones only and misses some. The data hold roughly 2.4 million clones, with roughly 95% observed a single time. The material sequenced was naive CD4+ T cells sorted from blood. Subset given: CD45RA+ positively selected. These receptors were taken from a man between 18 and 29 years old in good health.

The V call is TRBV7-9, the J call TRBJ2-1; D gene unclear. The CDR3 covers 14 residues. CDR1 is SEHNR and CDR2 is FQNEAQ in the germline V gene (reference sequence). Trimming took 1 base from V and 8 from J, leaving 12 bases between them. The CDR3 is CASSLGNPTHEQFF. In DNA, the CDR3 is TGTGCCAGCAGCTTAGGGAATCCGACCCATGAGCAGTTCTTC.

About this clone itself: Within the sample, other DNA sequences also encode this same CDR3. This rearrangement joins TRBV6-5 to TRBJ2-3; D assignment may be TRBD1 or TRBD2 (5 bases each). The CDR3 is 14 amino acids. From germline, CDR1 is MNHEY and CDR2 SVGAGI. Trimming removed 5 bases from V and 0 bases from J, with 9 bases in between. CDR3 DNA: TGTGCCAGCAGTCGGGGCCTCAGCACAGATACGCAGTATTTT. Translation gives CASSRGLSTDTQYF.

This clone was seen a single time. J is TRBJ2-5 and V is TRBV5-1, with D unresolved. Trimming stripped 1 base from V and 1 base from J, with 11 bases between. There are 15 residues in the CDR3. Per the germline V gene, CDR1 is SGHRS and CDR2 is YFSETQ. The CDR3 protein is CASSLPAGVQETQYF. The CDR3, as DNA: TGCGCCAGCAGCTTGCCGGCAGGCGTCCAAGAGACCCAGTACTTC.

The chain uses TRBV18 and TRBJ2-2; TRBD1 matches 11 bases. The germline CDR1 and CDR2 sequences are KGHSH and LQKENI. The V gene end was trimmed by 6 bases and the J gene end by 6 bases; junction bases not matched to a gene: 3. There are 14 residues in the CDR3. The CDR3 nucleotides read TGTGCCAGCTCGGCGGGACAGGGGGCCGGGGAGCTGTTTTTT. This encodes CASSAGQGAGELFF.

The sample holds one count of this clone. The V call is TRBV28, the J call TRBJ2-5; D may match TRBD1 or TRBD2 (5 bases each). Germline V gives CDR1 MDHEN, CDR2 SYDVKM. This CDR3 is 14 amino acids long. Trimming left V 5 bases short and J 5 bases short, with 15 bases between. DNA for the CDR3: TGTGCCAGCAGTCTGAGGGGCGCGTGGGAGACCCAGTACTTC. Translated, it gives CASSLRGAWETQYF. Full variable domain (missing parts from reference TRBV28 and TRBJ2-5): DVKVTQSSRYLVKRTGEKVFLECVQDMDHENMFWYRQDPGLGLRLIYFSYDVKMKEKGDIPEGYSVSREKKERFSLILESASTNQTSMYLCASSLRGAWETQYFGPGTRLLVL.

The chain employs TRBV7-3 and TRBJ2-6; perhaps D is TRBD1 or TRBD2 (5 bases each). CDR1 and CDR2 (germline): SGHTA, FQGTGA. V was pared by 2 bases and J by 0 bases, with 14 bases between. This CDR3 has 18 amino acids. The CDR3 reads CASSLEGRGTSGANVLTF. The CDR3 nucleotides read TGTGCCAGCAGCTTAGAGGGACGGGGAACCTCTGGGGCCAACGTCCTGACTTTC.

The rearrangement joins TRBV10-3 to TRBJ2-7, with a possible D match to TRBD2 (5 bases). This CDR3 spans 14 amino acids. Germline CDR1 is ENHRY and CDR2 is SYGVKD. The V end lost 6 bases, the J end lost 2 bases, and 14 bases lay between the germline ends. CDR3 coding DNA: TGTGCCATCAGCGCCAACGGGATTCCCTACGAGCAGTACTTC. It codes for CAISANGIPYEQYF.

The chain carries TRBV7-2 and TRBJ2-5; 7 nucleotides match TRBD2. The J call may be mistaken, given a closer DNA end match to TRBJ2-7. From germline, CDR1 is SGHTA and CDR2 FQGNSA. This CDR3 has 15 residues. The CDR3 DNA reads TGTGCCAGCAGCTCGACCGGGACTACCCTCGGCGAGCAGTACTTC. Amino acids: CASSSTGTTLGEQYF.

This chain links TRBV28 with TRBJ2-5, with D hard to call. Germline CDR1 reads MDHEN; CDR2 reads SYDVKM. Between the trimmed V and J ends, which lost 6 bases and 7 bases, there was a span of 12 bases. There are 12 residues in the CDR3. CDR3 DNA: TGTGCCAGCAGGTCTACCTCGCTGACCCAGTACTTC. It translates to CASRSTSLTQYF.

This clone was detected only once. V and J are TRBV4-1 and TRBJ2-7, with D hard to call. This CDR3 is built from 16 residues. V lost 1 base, J lost 2 bases, and 15 bases lay in between. Germline CDR1 reads MGHRA; CDR2 reads YSYEKL. CDR3 coding DNA: TGCGCCAGCAGCCAAGGGGTTACAGATACCCCCTACGAGCAGTACTTC. Translation: CASSQGVTDTPYEQYF.

As to this clone: One end of the junction does not line up with germline, which may come from a read error. The CDR3 region is CASSSTPGLPPLF. The CDR3 region has the DNA TGTGCCAGCAGTTCTACCCCCGGACTTCCGCCCCTTTTT. The rearrangement joins TRBV28 to TRBJ1-4, with D hard to call. Germline V gene sequence: CDR1 MDHEN, CDR2 SYDVKM. This CDR3 is 13 amino acids long.

The chain links TRBV7-9 to TRBJ2-5; D unclear. The ends were cut back, 1 base at V and 4 bases at J, with 13 bases in the middle. The CDR3 length is 15 residues. Germline V gene sequence: CDR1 SEHNR, CDR2 FQNEAQ (reference sequence). CDR3 coding DNA: TGTGCCAGCAGCTTAGTATTCTCCGTGACAGAGACCCAGTACTTC. It specifies CASSLVFSVTETQYF.

On this clone itself: This specimen includes other DNA sequences encoding the same CDR3. The gene calls are TRBV7-9 and TRBJ2-2; D perhaps matches TRBD1 (7 bases). The germline CDR1 and CDR2 sequences are SEHNR and FQNEAQ (reference sequence). The CDR3 contains 14 residues. V was shortened by 6 bases and J by 5 bases, with 13 bases between the two germline ends. In nucleotides, the CDR3 is TGTGCCAGCAGTTCGTCAGGGGGGACCGGGGAGCTGTTTTTT. This translates into CASSSSGGTGELFF.

The table lists this clone with a count of one. Other DNA sequences in this sample translate to the same CDR3. The chain combines TRBV6-6 with TRBJ2-7, with TRBD1 matching over 9 bases. CDR1 is MNHNY, CDR2 SVGAGI, per germline (reference sequence). The CDR3 sequence is 15 residues long. J lost 2 bases, V lost 0 bases, and 2 bases had no gene match. The CDR3 protein is CASSYSDRGAYEQYF. CDR3 in DNA: TGTGCCAGCAGTTACTCTGACAGGGGGGCCTACGAGCAGTACTTC.

The chain couples TRBV7-9 to TRBJ2-5; D not resolved. This CDR3 region has 14 residues. The V end lost 3 bases, the J end lost 1 base, and 9 bases lay between the germline ends. CDR1 SEHNR and CDR2 FQNEAQ come from the germline V gene (reference sequence). CDR3 amino acids: CASSFLGSQETQYF. The CDR3 DNA reads TGTGCCAGCAGCTTTTTGGGCAGCCAAGAGACCCAGTACTTC. Drawing the rest from reference TRBV7-9 and TRBJ2-5, the complete variable domain is DTGVSQNPRHKITKRGQNVTFRCDPISEHNRLYWYRQTLGQGPEFLTYFQNEAQLEKSRLLSDRFSAERPKGSFSTLEIQRTEQGDSAMYLCASSFLGSQETQYFGPGTRLLVL.

The chain carries TRBV15 and TRBJ1-6; 7 bases map to TRBD1. Germline V CDR1 and CDR2: LNHNV, YYDKDF (reference sequence). This CDR3 is 21 amino acids long. V trimming: 0 bases; J trimming: 6 bases; junction bases outside the gene matches: 20. The CDR3 reads CATSRDLVKPSTGMSNSPLHF. The CDR3 DNA sequence: TGTGCCACCAGCAGAGATCTAGTGAAGCCTTCGACAGGGATGAGTAATTCACCCCTCCACTTT.

V is TRBV5-1 and J is TRBJ2-3, with D possibly matching TRBD1 (5 bases). The V and J ends lost 0 bases and 0 bases respectively, with 11 bases between them. This CDR3 contains 16 residues. From germline, CDR1 is SGHRS and CDR2 YFSETQ. The CDR3, as DNA: TGCGCCAGCAGCTTGGTGACAGACCTTAGCACAGATACGCAGTATTTT. It encodes CASSLVTDLSTDTQYF.

This clone was picked up one time. The chain is built from TRBV5-1 and TRBJ2-1; 8 nucleotides line up with TRBD2. After removal of 6 bases from V and 6 bases from J, the junction contained 5 bases not matched to a gene. The CDR3 extends over 13 amino acids. Germline values: CDR1 SGHRS, CDR2 YFSETQ. Here the CDR3 reads CASNSGSSNEQFF. The CDR3 DNA reads TGCGCCAGCAACAGCGGGAGCTCCAATGAGCAGTTCTTC.

Only a few counts were recorded for this clone. Other DNA sequences from this sample encode an identical CDR3 as well. The CDR3 coding sequence is TGCGCCAGCAGCTTGGAGGGAGGGCGCAATCAGCCCCAGCATTTT. Its translation is CASSLEGGRNQPQHF. This sequence joins TRBV5-1 and TRBJ1-5; D gene ambiguous. The ends were cut back, 0 bases at V and 2 bases at J, with 9 bases in the middle. CDR3 length equals 15 residues. The germline gives CDR1 SGHRS, CDR2 YFSETQ.

This sequence joins TRBV5-5 and TRBJ2-1; D call uncertain. This CDR3 has 15 residues. Germline assignment: CDR1 SGHKS and CDR2 YYEKEE (reference sequence). V lost 2 bases and J 4 bases, leaving 13 bases between the germline ends. CDR3 loop: CASSFSPQNYNEQFF. CDR3 in DNA: TGTGCCAGCAGCTTCTCCCCACAGAATTACAATGAGCAGTTCTTC. Variable domain in full (rest from reference TRBV5-5 and TRBJ2-1): DAGVTQSPTHLIKTRGQQVTLRCSPISGHKSVSWYQQVLGQGPQFIFQYYEKEERGRGNFPDRFSARQFPNYSSELNVNALLLGDSALYLCASSFSPQNYNEQFFGPGTRLTVL.

V gene TRBV7-9 combines with J gene TRBJ1-1; D is unresolved. The CDR3 loop spans 14 amino acids. The germline V gene has CDR1 SEHNR and CDR2 FQNEAQ (reference sequence). With 1 base removed from V and 5 bases from J, the gap between germline ends came to 11 bases. The DNA of the CDR3 is TGTGCCAGCAGCTTAGGGAAGAAGACAACTGAAGCTTTCTTT. Encoded protein: CASSLGKKTTEAFF.

As regards this clone: The same CDR3 is also encoded by other DNA sequences in this sample. This chain connects TRBV5-1 to TRBJ1-5; possibly TRBD1 for D (6 bases). Trimming removed 4 bases at V and 0 bases at J, with 11 bases between. Germline values: CDR1 SGHRS, CDR2 YFSETQ. The CDR3 contains 15 residues. The CDR3 loop reads CASSLGQSSNQPQHF. The CDR3 nucleotides read TGCGCCAGCAGCCTTGGACAGAGTAGCAATCAGCCCCAGCATTTT. Looking up the rest from reference TRBV5-1 and TRBJ1-5 gives the full variable domain: KAGVTQTPRYLIKTRGQQVTLSCSPISGHRSVSWYQQTPGQGLQFLFEYFSETQRNKGNFPGRFSGRQFSNSRSEMNVSTLELGDSALYLCASSLGQSSNQPQHFGDGTRLSIL.

The chain has TRBV29-1 and TRBJ1-6, with 10 bases matching TRBD1. V was pared by 0 bases and J by 10 bases, with 6 bases of the junction left unmatched. CDR1 is SQVTM, CDR2 ANQGSEA, per germline. This CDR3 contains 15 residues. The CDR3 protein is CSVEEADRGDSPLHF. The CDR3 region has the DNA TGCAGCGTTGAAGAAGCGGACAGGGGGGACTCACCCCTCCACTTT.

The chain has TRBV5-4 and TRBJ2-5; 9 bases are a match to TRBD2. The CDR3 sequence is 15 residues long. Germline CDR1 SGHNT, CDR2 YYREEE (reference sequence). V was clipped by 1 base and J by 5 bases; unmatched bases: 6. CDR3 sequence reads: CASSLSSGSLETQYF. CDR3 coding DNA: TGTGCCAGCAGCTTGAGTAGCGGGAGTTTGGAGACCCAGTACTTC.

The chain combines TRBV10-1 with TRBJ1-2, with unresolved D. This CDR3 region has 13 residues. Germline V CDR1 and CDR2: WNHNN, SYGVQD (reference sequence). The V and J ends lost 2 bases and 2 bases respectively, with 6 bases between them. CDR3 bases: TGCGCCAGCAGTGAGGATCCCAACTATGGCTACACCTTC. Translating it yields CASSEDPNYGYTF.

For this clone: The sample carries other DNA sequences with the same CDR3. DNA of the CDR3: TGCGCCAGCAGCTTGTCGCTAGCCTACGAGCAGTACTTC. It yields the protein CASSLSLAYEQYF. The chain uses TRBV5-1 and TRBJ2-7; D is unclear. The CDR3 contains 13 residues. Germline CDR1 SGHRS, CDR2 YFSETQ. V lost 1 base and J lost 2, with 7 bases in between.

Of note for this clone: This sample includes further DNA sequences coding for the same CDR3. This chain uses TRBV6-5 with TRBJ2-7, with no clear D. V was cut by 2 bases and J by 0 bases, with 8 bases left in between. This CDR3 is 14 amino acids long. CDR1 is MNHEY, CDR2 SVGAGI, per germline. The CDR3 reads CASSYGRGSYEQYF. In DNA form, the CDR3 reads TGTGCCAGCAGTTACGGTAGAGGCTCCTACGAGCAGTACTTC.